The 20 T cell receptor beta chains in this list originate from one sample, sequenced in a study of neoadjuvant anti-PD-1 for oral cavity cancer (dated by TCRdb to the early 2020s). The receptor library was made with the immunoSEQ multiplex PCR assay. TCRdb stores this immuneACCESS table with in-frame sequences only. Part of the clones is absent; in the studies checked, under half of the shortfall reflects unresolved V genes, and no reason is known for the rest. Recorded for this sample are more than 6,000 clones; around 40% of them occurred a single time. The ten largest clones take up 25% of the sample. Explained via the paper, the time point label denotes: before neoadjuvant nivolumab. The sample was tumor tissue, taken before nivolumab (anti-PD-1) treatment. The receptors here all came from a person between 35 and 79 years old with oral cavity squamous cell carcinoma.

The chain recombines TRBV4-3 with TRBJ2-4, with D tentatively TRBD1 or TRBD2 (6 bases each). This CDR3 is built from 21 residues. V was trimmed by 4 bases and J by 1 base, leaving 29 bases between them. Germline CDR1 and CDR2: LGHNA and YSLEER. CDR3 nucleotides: TGCGCCAGCAGCCGGGAGAGGACAGATCCCGGACTGGGGGGTGCCAAAAACATTCAGTACTTC. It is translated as CASSRERTDPGLGGAKNIQYF.

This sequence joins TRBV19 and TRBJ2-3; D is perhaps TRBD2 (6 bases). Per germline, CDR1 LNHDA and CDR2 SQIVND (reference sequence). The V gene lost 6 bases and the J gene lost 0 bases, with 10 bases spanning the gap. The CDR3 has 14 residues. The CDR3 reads CASSQLASTDTQYF. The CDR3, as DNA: TGTGCCAGTAGCCAACTAGCTAGCACAGATACGCAGTATTTT. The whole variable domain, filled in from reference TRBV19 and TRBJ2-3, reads DGGITQSPKYLFRKEGQNVTLSCEQNLNHDAMYWYRQDPGQGLRLIYYSQIVNDFQKGDIAEGYSVSREKKESFPLTVTSAQKNPTAFYLCASSQLASTDTQYFGPGTRLTVL.

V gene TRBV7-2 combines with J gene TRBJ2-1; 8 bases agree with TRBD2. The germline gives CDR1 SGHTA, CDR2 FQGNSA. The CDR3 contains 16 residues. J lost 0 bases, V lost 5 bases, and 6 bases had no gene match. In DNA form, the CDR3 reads TGTGCCAGCAGCCCAAATCGGGGGGGCTCCTACAATGAGCAGTTCTTC. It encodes CASSPNRGGSYNEQFF.

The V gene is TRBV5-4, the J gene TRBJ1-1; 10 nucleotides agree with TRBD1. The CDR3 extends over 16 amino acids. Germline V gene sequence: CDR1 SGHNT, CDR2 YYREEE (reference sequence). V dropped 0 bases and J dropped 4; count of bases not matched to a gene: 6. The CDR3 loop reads CASSLGQGAEGTEAFF. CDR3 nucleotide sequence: TGTGCCAGCAGCTTGGGACAGGGGGCGGAGGGCACTGAAGCTTTCTTT.

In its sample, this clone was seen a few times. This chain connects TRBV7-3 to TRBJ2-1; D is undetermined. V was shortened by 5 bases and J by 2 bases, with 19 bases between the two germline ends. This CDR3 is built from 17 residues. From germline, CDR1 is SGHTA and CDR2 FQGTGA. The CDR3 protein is CASSLGSSVGPYNEQFF. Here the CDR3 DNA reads TGTGCCAGCAGCCTGGGGTCGTCAGTGGGCCCCTACAATGAGCAGTTCTTC.

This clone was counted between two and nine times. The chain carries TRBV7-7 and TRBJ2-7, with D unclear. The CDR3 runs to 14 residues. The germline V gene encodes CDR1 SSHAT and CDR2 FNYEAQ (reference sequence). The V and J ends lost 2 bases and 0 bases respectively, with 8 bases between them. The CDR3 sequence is CASSLSFTSYEQYF. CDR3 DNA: TGTGCCAGCAGCTTATCTTTCACCTCCTACGAGCAGTACTTC.

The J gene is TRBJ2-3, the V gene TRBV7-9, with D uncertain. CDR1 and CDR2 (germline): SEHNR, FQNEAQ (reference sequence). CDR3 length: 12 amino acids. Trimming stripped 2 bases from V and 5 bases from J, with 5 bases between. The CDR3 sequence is CASSLWKDTQYF. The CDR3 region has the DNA TGTGCCAGCAGCTTATGGAAAGATACGCAGTATTTT.

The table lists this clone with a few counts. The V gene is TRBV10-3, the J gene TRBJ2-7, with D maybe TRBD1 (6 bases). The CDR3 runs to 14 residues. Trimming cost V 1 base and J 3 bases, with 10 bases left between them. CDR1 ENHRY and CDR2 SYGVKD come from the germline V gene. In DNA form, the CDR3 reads TGTGCCATCAGTGAGTTAGGACAGAACTACGAGCAGTACTTC. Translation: CAISELGQNYEQYF.

The CDR3 loop reads CASTPVVGQSNTEAFF. The CDR3 DNA sequence: TGTGCCAGTACCCCTGTCGTGGGACAGTCGAACACTGAAGCTTTCTTT. The chain carries TRBV19 and TRBJ1-1; 7 bases align to TRBD1. This CDR3 is built from 16 residues. Germline lookup yields CDR1 LNHDA and CDR2 SQIVND (reference sequence). Trimming cost V 7 bases and J 1 base; bases outside gene matches: 12. The whole variable domain, filled in from reference TRBV19 and TRBJ1-1, reads DGGITQSPKYLFRKEGQNVTLSCEQNLNHDAMYWYRQDPGQGLRLIYYSQIVNDFQKGDIAEGYSVSREKKESFPLTVTSAQKNPTAFYLCASTPVVGQSNTEAFFGQGTRLTVV.

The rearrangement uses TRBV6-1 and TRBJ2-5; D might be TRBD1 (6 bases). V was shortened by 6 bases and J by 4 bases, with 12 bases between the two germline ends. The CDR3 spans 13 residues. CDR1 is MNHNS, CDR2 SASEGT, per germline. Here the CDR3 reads CASRRTGIETQYF. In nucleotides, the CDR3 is TGTGCCAGCAGGCGTACAGGGATAGAGACCCAGTACTTC.

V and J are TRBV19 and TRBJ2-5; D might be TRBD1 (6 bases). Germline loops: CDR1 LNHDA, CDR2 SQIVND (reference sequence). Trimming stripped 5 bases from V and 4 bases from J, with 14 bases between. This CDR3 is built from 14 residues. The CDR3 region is CASSATGSPETQYF. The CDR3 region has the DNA TGTGCCAGTAGTGCGACAGGAAGCCCAGAGACCCAGTACTTC.

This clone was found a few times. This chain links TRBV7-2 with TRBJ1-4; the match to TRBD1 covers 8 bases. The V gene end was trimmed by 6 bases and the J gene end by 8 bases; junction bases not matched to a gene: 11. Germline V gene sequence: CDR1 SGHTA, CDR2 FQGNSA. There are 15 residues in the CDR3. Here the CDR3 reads CASSRVRGLREKLFF. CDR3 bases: TGTGCCAGCAGTCGAGTCAGGGGGCTTCGAGAAAAACTGTTTTTT.

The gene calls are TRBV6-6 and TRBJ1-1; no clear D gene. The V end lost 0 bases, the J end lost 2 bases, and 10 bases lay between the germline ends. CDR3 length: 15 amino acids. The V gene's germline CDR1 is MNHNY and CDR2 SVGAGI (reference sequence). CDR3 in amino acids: CASSYSLLQNTEAFF. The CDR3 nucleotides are TGTGCCAGCAGTTACTCTTTACTGCAAAACACTGAAGCTTTCTTT.

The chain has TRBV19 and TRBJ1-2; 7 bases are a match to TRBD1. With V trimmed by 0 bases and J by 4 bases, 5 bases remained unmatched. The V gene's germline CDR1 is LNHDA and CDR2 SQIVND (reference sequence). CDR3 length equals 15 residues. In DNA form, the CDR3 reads TGTGCCAGTAGTATAGACGGAGGACAGGTCTATGGCTACACCTTC. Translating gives CASSIDGGQVYGYTF. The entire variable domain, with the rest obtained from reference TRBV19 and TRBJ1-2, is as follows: DGGITQSPKYLFRKEGQNVTLSCEQNLNHDAMYWYRQDPGQGLRLIYYSQIVNDFQKGDIAEGYSVSREKKESFPLTVTSAQKNPTAFYLCASSIDGGQVYGYTFGSGTRLTVV.

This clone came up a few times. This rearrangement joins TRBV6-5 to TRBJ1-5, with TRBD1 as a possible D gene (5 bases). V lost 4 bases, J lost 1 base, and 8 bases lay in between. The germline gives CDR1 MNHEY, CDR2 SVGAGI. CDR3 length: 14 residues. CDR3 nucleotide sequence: TGTGCCAGCAGTTCGGACACGAGCAATCAGCCCCAGCATTTT. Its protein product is CASSSDTSNQPQHF.

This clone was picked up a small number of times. CDR3 coding DNA: TGTGCCAGCAGTGAACACCTGGATCTTGGGGCTAGCTACACCTTC. This sequence encodes CASSEHLDLGASYTF. The J gene is TRBJ1-2, the V gene TRBV6-1; a possible D gene is TRBD1 (5 bases). CDR1 is MNHNS, CDR2 SASEGT, per germline. CDR3 length: 15 amino acids. Trimming left V 2 bases short and J 9 bases short, with 19 bases between.

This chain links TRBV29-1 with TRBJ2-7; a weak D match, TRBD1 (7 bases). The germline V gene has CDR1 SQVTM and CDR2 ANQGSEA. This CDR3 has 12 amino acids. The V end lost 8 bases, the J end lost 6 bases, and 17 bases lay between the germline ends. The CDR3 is CSCDRAGSEQYF. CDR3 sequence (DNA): TGCAGCTGTGACAGGGCGGGGTCCGAGCAGTACTTC.

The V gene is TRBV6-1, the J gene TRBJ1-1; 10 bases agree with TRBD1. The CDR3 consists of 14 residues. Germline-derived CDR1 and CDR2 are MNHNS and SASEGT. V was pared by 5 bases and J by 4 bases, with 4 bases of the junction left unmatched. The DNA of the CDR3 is TGTGCCAGCAGTTCCGACAGGGGGCTCACTGAAGCTTTCTTT. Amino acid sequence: CASSSDRGLTEAFF.

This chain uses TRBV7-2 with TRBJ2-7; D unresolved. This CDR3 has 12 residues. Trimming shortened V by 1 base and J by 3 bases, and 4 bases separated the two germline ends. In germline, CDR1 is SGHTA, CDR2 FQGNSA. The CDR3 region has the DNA TGTGCCAGCAGCTTAGTTTTCTACGAGCAGTACTTC. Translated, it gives CASSLVFYEQYF.

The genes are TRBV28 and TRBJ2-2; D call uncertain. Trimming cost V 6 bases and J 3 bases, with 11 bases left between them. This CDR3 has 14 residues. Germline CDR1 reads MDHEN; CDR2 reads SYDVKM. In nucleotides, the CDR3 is TGTGCCAGCAGCCTTTTTCAGGACACCGGGGAGCTGTTTTTT. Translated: CASSLFQDTGELFF.